This T cell receptor beta chain was recorded in a study of control samples from healthy donors and cancer patients. The CDR3 length is 15 residues. J gave up 4 bases and V 1 base, and 6 bases lay outside the gene matches. CDR1 is MDHEN and CDR2 is SYDVKM in the germline V gene. Sequenced by immunoSEQ multiplex PCR; TCRdb stores in-frame clones only, minus some. The sample lists roughly 150,000 clones; around nine tenths were seen once. This chain connects TRBV28 to TRBJ2-7; 8 bases match TRBD2. This receptor was identified in a man in his late teens or twenties in good health. The material sequenced was blood. The CDR3 DNA is TGTGCCAGCAGTTTATATTCGGGGGGGAATTACGAGCAGTACTTC. Amino acid sequence: CASSLYSGGNYEQYF.